This TCR beta chain was obtained from a study of blood T cells in healthy people across ages. Study-level results: Samples with more naive T cells showed higher observed beta diversity.

Each donor had ten milliliters of peripheral blood drawn. Comments on this clonotype: The antigen is undetermined.

Next came a second PCR, run for about 6 to 12 cycles, which used a sample-barcoded 5' primer along with a J-beta primer mix. Every sample gave at least 2.5 million paired-end reads containing CDR3. TCRdb used MiXCR to reprocess the 5' RACE reads, holding one entry per CDR3 protein. The data contain 1.5 million or so distinct CDR3 sequences, about 43% of them singletons. This sequence was found in a woman under 30 in good health. Sequences were obtained from blood.

The CDR3 DNA sequence: TGTGCCAGCAGCCAAGGATGGCGGGAGTCTTACGAGCAGTACTTC. This codes for CASSQGWRESYEQYF. The chain uses TRBV3-1 and TRBJ2-7, with 7 bases aligning to TRBD2. Germline CDR1 and CDR2: LGHDT and YNNKEL (reference sequence). The junction had 7 bases not matched to a gene; V was cut back by 1 base and J by 4 bases. The CDR3 is made up of 15 amino acids.